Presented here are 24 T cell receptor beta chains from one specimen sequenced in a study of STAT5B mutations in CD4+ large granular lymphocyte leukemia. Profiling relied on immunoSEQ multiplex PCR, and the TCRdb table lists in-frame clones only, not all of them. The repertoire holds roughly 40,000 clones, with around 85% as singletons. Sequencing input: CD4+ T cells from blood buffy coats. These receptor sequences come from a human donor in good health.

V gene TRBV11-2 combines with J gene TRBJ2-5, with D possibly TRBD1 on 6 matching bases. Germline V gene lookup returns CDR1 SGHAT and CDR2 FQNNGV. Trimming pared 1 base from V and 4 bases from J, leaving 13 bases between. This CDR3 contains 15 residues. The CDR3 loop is CASSLGLTGIETQYF. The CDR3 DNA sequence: TGTGCCAGCAGCTTAGGCCTGACAGGTATAGAGACCCAGTACTTC.

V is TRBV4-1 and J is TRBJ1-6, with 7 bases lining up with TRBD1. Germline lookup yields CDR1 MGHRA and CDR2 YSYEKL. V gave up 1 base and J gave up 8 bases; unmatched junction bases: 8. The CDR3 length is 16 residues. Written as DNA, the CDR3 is TGCGCCAGCAGCCAAGTCCCGACAGGGCAGTATTCACCCCTCCACTTT. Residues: CASSQVPTGQYSPLHF.

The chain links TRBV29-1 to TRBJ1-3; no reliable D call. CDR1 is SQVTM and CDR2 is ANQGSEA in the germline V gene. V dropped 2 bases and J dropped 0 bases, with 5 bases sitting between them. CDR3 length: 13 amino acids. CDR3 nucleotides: TGCAGCGTTGAACAGGACTCTGGAAACACCATATATTTT. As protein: CSVEQDSGNTIYF. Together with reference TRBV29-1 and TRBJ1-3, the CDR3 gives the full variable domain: SAVISQKPSRDICQRGTSLTIQCQVDSQVTMMFWYRQQPGQSLTLIATANQGSEATYESGFVIDKFPISRPNLTFSTLTVSNMSPEDSSIYLCSVEQDSGNTIYFGEGSWLTVV.

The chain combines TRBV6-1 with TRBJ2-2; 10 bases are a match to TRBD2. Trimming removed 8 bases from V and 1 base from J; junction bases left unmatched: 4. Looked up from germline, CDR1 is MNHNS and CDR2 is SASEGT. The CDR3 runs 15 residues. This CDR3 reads CASERLAGNTGELFF. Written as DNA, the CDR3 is TGTGCCAGCGAAAGACTAGCGGGGAACACCGGGGAGCTGTTTTTT.

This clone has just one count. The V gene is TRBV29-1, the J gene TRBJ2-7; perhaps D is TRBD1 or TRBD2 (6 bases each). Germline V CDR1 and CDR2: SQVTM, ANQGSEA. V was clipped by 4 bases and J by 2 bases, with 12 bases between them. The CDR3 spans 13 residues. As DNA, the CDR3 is TGCAGCGTTGGGGGGGCGGCTACCTACGAGCAGTACTTC. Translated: CSVGGAATYEQYF.

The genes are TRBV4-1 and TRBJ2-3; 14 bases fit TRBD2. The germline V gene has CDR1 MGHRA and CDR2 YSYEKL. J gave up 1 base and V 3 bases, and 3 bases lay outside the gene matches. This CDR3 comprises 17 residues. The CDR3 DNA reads TGCGCCAGCAGCCATCAGGGACTAGCGGGGGGCACAGATACGCAGTATTTT. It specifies CASSHQGLAGGTDTQYF.

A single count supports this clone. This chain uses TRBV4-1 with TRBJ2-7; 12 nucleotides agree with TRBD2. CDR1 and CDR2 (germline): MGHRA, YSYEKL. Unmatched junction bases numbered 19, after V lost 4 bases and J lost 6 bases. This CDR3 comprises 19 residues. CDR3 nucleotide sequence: TGCGCCAGCAGCCTCCGGGGGGGGCTAGCGGGAGGGAGTGTCTCCGAGCAGTACTTC. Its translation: CASSLRGGLAGGSVSEQYF.

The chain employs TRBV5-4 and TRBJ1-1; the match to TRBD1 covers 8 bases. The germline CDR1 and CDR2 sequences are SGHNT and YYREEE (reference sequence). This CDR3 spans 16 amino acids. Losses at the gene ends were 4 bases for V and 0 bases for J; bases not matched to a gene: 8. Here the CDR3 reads CASSPATGELNTEAFF. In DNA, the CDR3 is TGTGCCAGCAGCCCAGCGACAGGGGAGTTGAACACTGAAGCTTTCTTT.

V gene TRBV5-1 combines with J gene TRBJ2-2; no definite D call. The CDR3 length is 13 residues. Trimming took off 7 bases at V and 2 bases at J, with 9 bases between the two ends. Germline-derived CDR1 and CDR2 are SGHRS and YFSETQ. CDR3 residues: CASSSKNTGELFF. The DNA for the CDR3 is TGCGCCAGCTCTTCGAAAAACACCGGGGAGCTGTTTTTT.

The CDR3 reads CASSPGSNTEAFF. CDR3 DNA: TGTGCCAGCTCTCCAGGATCGAACACTGAAGCTTTCTTT. This chain uses TRBV18 with TRBJ1-1; D not resolved. Between the trimmed V and J ends, which lost 6 bases and 1 base, there was a span of 9 bases. This CDR3 contains 13 residues. CDR1 KGHSH and CDR2 LQKENI come from the germline V gene.

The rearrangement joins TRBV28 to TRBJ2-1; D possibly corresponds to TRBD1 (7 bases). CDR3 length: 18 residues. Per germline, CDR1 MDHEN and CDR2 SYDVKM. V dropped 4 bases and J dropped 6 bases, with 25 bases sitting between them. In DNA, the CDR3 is TGTGCCAGCAGTTCCCCGGGACAGCCGGGAGCGATAGCCAATGAGCAGTTCTTC. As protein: CASSSPGQPGAIANEQFF.

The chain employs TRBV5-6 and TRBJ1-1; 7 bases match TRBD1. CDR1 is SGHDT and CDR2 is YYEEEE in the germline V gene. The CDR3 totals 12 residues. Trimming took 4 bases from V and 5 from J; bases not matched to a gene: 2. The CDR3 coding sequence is TGTGCCAGCAGCCAGGGGGGAACTGAAGCTTTCTTT. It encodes CASSQGGTEAFF.

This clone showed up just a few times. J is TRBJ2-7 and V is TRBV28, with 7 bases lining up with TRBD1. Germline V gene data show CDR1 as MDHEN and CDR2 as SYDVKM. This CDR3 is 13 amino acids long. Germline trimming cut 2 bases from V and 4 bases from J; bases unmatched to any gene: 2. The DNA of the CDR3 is TGTGCCAGCAGTTTAGGACAGGTTTACGAGCAGTACTTC. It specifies CASSLGQVYEQYF.

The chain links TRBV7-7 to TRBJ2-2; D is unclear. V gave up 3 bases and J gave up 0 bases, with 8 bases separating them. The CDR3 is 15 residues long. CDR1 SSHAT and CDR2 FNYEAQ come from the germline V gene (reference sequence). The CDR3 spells CASSFATANTGELFF. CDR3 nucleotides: TGTGCCAGCAGCTTTGCGACGGCGAACACCGGGGAGCTGTTTTTT.

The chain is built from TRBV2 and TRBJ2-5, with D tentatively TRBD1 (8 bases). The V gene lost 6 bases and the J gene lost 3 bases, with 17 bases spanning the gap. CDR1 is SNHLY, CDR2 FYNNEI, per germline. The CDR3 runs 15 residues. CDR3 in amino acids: CASRGQGGREETQYF. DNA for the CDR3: TGTGCCAGCAGAGGACAGGGAGGGAGAGAAGAGACCCAGTACTTC.

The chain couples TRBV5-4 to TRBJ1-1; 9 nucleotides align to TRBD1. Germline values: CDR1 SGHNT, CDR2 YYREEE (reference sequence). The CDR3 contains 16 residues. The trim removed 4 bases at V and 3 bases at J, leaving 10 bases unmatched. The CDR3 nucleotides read TGTGCCAGCAGCCCGGGACAGGGAGCATCGTACACTGAAGCTTTCTTT. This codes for CASSPGQGASYTEAFF.

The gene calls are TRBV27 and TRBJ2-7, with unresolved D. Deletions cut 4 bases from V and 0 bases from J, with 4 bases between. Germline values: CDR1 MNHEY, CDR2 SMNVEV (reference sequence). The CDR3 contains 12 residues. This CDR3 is CASSSSSYEQYF. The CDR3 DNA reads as TGTGCCAGCAGTTCAAGCTCCTACGAGCAGTACTTC.

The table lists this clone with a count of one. This CDR3 reads CASSLSLSGYTF. The CDR3 DNA is TGTGCCAGCAGCTTGTCCCTTAGTGGCTACACCTTC. This chain uses TRBV7-8 with TRBJ1-2; the D is unclear. V shed 3 bases and J shed 7 bases, with 9 bases lying between them. Germline loops: CDR1 SGHVS, CDR2 FQNEAQ. The CDR3 runs 12 residues.

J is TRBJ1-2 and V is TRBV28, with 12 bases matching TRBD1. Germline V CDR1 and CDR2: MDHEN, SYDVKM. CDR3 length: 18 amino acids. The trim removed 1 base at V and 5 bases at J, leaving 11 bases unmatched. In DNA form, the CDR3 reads TGTGCCAGCAGTTTATTTTCGGGACAGGGGGCACTGAGGTATGGCTACACCTTC. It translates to CASSLFSGQGALRYGYTF.

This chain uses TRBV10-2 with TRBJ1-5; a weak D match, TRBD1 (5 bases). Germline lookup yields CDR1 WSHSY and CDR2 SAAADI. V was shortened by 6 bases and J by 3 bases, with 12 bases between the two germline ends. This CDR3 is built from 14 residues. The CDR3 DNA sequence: TGCGCCAGCAGCGGGACCGCCACCAATCAGCCCCAGCATTTT. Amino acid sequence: CASSGTATNQPQHF.

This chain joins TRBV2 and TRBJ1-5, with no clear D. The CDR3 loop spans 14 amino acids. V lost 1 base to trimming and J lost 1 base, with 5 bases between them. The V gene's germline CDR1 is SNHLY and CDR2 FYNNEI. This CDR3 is CASSEGLSNQPQHF. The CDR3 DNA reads TGTGCCAGCAGTGAAGGGCTCAGCAATCAGCCCCAGCATTTT.

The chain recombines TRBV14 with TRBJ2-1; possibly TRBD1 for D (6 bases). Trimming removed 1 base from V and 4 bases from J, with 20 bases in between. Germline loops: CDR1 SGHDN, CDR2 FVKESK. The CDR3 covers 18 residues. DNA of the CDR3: TGTGCCAGCAGCCAAGTATCAGGGGCGCAGGGGCGATACAATGAGCAGTTCTTC. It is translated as CASSQVSGAQGRYNEQFF. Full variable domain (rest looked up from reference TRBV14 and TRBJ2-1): EAGVTQFPSHSVIEKGQTVTLRCDPISGHDNLYWYRRVMGKEIKFLLHFVKESKQDESGMPNNRFLAERTGGTYSTLKVQPAELEDSGVYFCASSQVSGAQGRYNEQFFGPGTRLTVL.

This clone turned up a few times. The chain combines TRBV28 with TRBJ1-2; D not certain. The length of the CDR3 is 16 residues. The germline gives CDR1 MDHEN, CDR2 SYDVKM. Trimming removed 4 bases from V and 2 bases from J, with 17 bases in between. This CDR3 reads CASSSPTRRNNYGYTF. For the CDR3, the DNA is TGTGCCAGCAGTTCTCCGACACGACGTAACAACTATGGCTACACCTTC.

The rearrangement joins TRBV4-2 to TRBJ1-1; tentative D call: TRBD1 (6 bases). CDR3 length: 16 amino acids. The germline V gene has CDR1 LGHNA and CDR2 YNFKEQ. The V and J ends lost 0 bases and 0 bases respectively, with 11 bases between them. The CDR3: CASSQDFRTVNTEAFF. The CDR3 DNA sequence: TGTGCCAGCAGCCAAGATTTTCGGACAGTGAACACTGAAGCTTTCTTT.